The rows below give T cell receptor beta chains drawn from one sample of a study of shared clonotypes between healthy human individuals. Profiled with immunoSEQ multiplex PCR; TCRdb holds only in-frame clones, not every one. This sample has roughly 2.6 million clones; around 94% occur once, and the top ten carry around 0.15%. Sequencing was performed on naive CD4+ T cells sorted from blood. All receptors derive from a man aged 18 to 30 in good health. The CDR3 runs from the conserved cysteine through the conserved F or W. Fields, in order: J gene, V gene, CDR3 protein.

j_call: TRBJ2-4; v_call: TRBV7-2; cdr3_aa: CASSILAGGLFQYF
j_call: TRBJ2-3; v_call: TRBV7-6; cdr3_aa: CASTFRADTDTQYF
j_call: TRBJ1-5; v_call: TRBV7-9; cdr3_aa: CASSLAAGSGQPQHF
j_call: TRBJ2-6; v_call: TRBV4-1; cdr3_aa: CASSPAGGYGANVLTF
j_call: TRBJ2-2; v_call: TRBV19; cdr3_aa: CASRQEMNTGELFF
j_call: TRBJ1-2; v_call: TRBV7-2; cdr3_aa: CASSLAAIAGTGYGYTF
j_call: TRBJ2-1; v_call: TRBV7-2; cdr3_aa: CASSHGMNEQFF
j_call: TRBJ2-1; v_call: TRBV9; cdr3_aa: CASSVGGEGNEQFF
j_call: TRBJ2-3; v_call: TRBV5-1; cdr3_aa: CASSLPVGRDTQYF
j_call: TRBJ2-7; v_call: TRBV10-3; cdr3_aa: CAISESGSEQYF
j_call: TRBJ2-2; v_call: TRBV28; cdr3_aa: CASSLGGPNTGELFF
j_call: TRBJ2-1; v_call: TRBV5-1; cdr3_aa: CASRGMGDEQFF
j_call: TRBJ1-1; v_call: TRBV2; cdr3_aa: CASSARPASSASFPRLTNEAFF
j_call: TRBJ1-3; v_call: TRBV2; cdr3_aa: CASSEPRQVGNTIYF
j_call: TRBJ2-7; v_call: TRBV4-1; cdr3_aa: CASSQVGQGIRYEQYF
j_call: TRBJ2-1; v_call: TRBV28; cdr3_aa: CASSSTSGGSDEQFF
j_call: TRBJ2-2; v_call: TRBV5-5; cdr3_aa: CASSLERRGELFF
j_call: TRBJ2-1; v_call: TRBV5-1; cdr3_aa: CASSLAPGQSSYNEQFF
j_call: TRBJ2-2; v_call: TRBV10-3; cdr3_aa: CAINEKRAGELFF
j_call: TRBJ2-1; v_call: TRBV28; cdr3_aa: CASSWGREQFF
j_call: TRBJ1-1; v_call: TRBV30; cdr3_aa: CAWSVETEAFF
j_call: TRBJ2-2; v_call: TRBV19; cdr3_aa: CASSIRRAGELFF
j_call: TRBJ1-4; v_call: TRBV5-1; cdr3_aa: CASSEGTTNEKLFF
j_call: TRBJ2-3; v_call: TRBV7-3; cdr3_aa: CASSLNRGGDTQYF
j_call: TRBJ2-7; v_call: TRBV21-1; cdr3_aa: CASSKGRQREEYEQYF
j_call: TRBJ2-7; v_call: TRBV7-2; cdr3_aa: CASSLYQGRSEQYF
j_call: TRBJ2-7; v_call: TRBV27; cdr3_aa: CASSLKGSYEQYF
j_call: TRBJ1-3; v_call: TRBV21-1; cdr3_aa: CASSKAGVSSGNTIYF
j_call: TRBJ2-7; v_call: TRBV6-5; cdr3_aa: CASKKGQGGRGQYF
j_call: TRBJ1-2; v_call: TRBV29-1; cdr3_aa: CSVLVTSGYGYTF
j_call: TRBJ1-2; v_call: TRBV19; cdr3_aa: CASNPQGATYGYTF
j_call: TRBJ2-7; v_call: TRBV13; cdr3_aa: CASSGATSNTYEQYF
j_call: TRBJ1-1; v_call: TRBV5-6; cdr3_aa: CASSLATGLNTEAFF
j_call: TRBJ2-1; v_call: TRBV9; cdr3_aa: CASSVWTGNNEQFF
j_call: TRBJ2-1; v_call: TRBV29-1; cdr3_aa: CSVARVLVSLEQFF
j_call: TRBJ1-3; v_call: TRBV10-3; cdr3_aa: CAISDGEDPLFAGNTIYF
j_call: TRBJ2-7; v_call: TRBV11-2; cdr3_aa: CASSSLAGTPGEQYF
j_call: TRBJ1-2; v_call: TRBV6-1; cdr3_aa: CASSDRENYGYTF
j_call: TRBJ1-3; v_call: TRBV27; cdr3_aa: CASSPLGLGGNTIYF
j_call: TRBJ2-5; v_call: TRBV5-1; cdr3_aa: CASRSVGMSSETQYF
j_call: TRBJ2-3; v_call: TRBV30; cdr3_aa: CAWATGYYTDTQYF
j_call: TRBJ1-5; v_call: TRBV27; cdr3_aa: CASRGQGDNQPQHF
j_call: TRBJ2-5; v_call: TRBV5-1; cdr3_aa: CASSSGLRETQYF
j_call: TRBJ2-7; v_call: TRBV5-4; cdr3_aa: CASSWDSSGQIYEQYF
j_call: TRBJ1-4; v_call: TRBV27; cdr3_aa: CASSAGTGGLEKLFF
j_call: TRBJ2-2; v_call: TRBV30; cdr3_aa: CAWTRGVYEGELFF
j_call: TRBJ2-1; v_call: TRBV6-1; cdr3_aa: CASSGGTVRSYNEQFF
j_call: TRBJ2-3; v_call: TRBV7-9; cdr3_aa: CASSLEAGVADTQYF
j_call: TRBJ2-7; v_call: TRBV15; cdr3_aa: CATSSATGGSYEQYF